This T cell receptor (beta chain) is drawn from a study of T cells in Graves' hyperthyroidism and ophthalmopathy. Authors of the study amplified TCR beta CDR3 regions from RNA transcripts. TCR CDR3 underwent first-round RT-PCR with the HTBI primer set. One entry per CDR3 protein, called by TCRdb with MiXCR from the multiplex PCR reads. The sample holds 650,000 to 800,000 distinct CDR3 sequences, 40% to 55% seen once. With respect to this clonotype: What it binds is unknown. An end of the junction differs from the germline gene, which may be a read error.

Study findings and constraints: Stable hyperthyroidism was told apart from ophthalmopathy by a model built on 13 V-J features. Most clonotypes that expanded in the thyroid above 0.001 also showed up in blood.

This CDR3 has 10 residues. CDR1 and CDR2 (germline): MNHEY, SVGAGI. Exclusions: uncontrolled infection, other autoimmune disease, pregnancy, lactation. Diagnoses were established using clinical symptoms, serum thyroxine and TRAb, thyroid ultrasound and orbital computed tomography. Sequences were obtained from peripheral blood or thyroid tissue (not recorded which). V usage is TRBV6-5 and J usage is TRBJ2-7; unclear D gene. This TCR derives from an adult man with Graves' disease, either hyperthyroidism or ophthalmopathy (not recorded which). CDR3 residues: CASRNYEQCF. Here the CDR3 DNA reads TGTGCCAGCAGAAACTACGAGCAGTGCTTC.